Listed below are T cell receptor beta chains from one sample, sequenced in a study of CD8+ T cells in alopecia areata. Produced via immunoSEQ multiplex PCR; TCRdb's table is partial and in-frame only. Among about 200,000 clones, roughly three fifths were seen once, and the ten largest hold nearly 5%. Sequencing was performed on CD8+ T cells sorted from blood. The receptors originated from a human donor in good health. The CDR3 runs from the conserved cysteine through the conserved F or W. The order of the fields is CDR3 DNA, CDR3 protein, D gene, clone size, V gene, J gene, CDR3 length. D genes are given only for firm matches. Part of the rows lack a size; the others show once, few, many or a class for expanded clones.

cdr3_nt: TGTGCCAGCAGCTTAGAGTCGGGGGGGGCTGAAGCTTTCTTT; cdr3_aa: CASSLESGGAEAFF; d_call: -; clone_size: -; v_call: TRBV7-6; j_call: TRBJ1-1; cdr3_length: 14
cdr3_nt: TGTGCCAGCAGCTTAGGTGATCCGGGAAGGTGGCAGCCCCAGCATTTT; cdr3_aa: CASSLGDPGRWQPQHF; d_call: -; clone_size: -; v_call: TRBV7-9; j_call: TRBJ1-5; cdr3_length: 16
cdr3_nt: TGTGCCAGCAGCTTAGGTAGTATTGCGGACGAGCAGTACTTC; cdr3_aa: CASSLGSIADEQYF; d_call: -; clone_size: -; v_call: TRBV11-2; j_call: TRBJ2-7; cdr3_length: 14
cdr3_nt: TGCGCCAGCAGTCAACCCGGGAGCTACGAGCAGTACTTC; cdr3_aa: CASSQPGSYEQYF; d_call: -; clone_size: -; v_call: TRBV23-1; j_call: TRBJ2-7; cdr3_length: 13
cdr3_nt: TGTGCCAGCAGCTTAGAGCCCGGGACTAGCGGTACAGGGACAGATACGCAGTATTTT; cdr3_aa: CASSLEPGTSGTGTDTQYF; d_call: TRBD2; clone_size: -; v_call: TRBV7-8; j_call: TRBJ2-3; cdr3_length: 19
cdr3_nt: TGTGCCAGCAGCTCGCGCACAGATACGCAGTATTTT; cdr3_aa: CASSSRTDTQYF; d_call: -; clone_size: -; v_call: TRBV7-9; j_call: TRBJ2-3; cdr3_length: 12
cdr3_nt: TGTGCCAGCAATGAGGGTAAAGGTGGCTACACCTTC; cdr3_aa: CASNEGKGGYTF; d_call: -; clone_size: -; v_call: TRBV2; j_call: TRBJ1-2; cdr3_length: 12
cdr3_nt: TGTGCCAGTAGTATATTCGGGAACACCGGGGAGCTGTTTTTT; cdr3_aa: CASSIFGNTGELFF; d_call: -; clone_size: few; v_call: TRBV19; j_call: TRBJ2-2; cdr3_length: 14
cdr3_nt: TGTGCCAGCAGTATTATGGGGCGCAATAATTCACCCCTCCACTTT; cdr3_aa: CASSIMGRNNSPLHF; d_call: -; clone_size: -; v_call: TRBV6-5; j_call: TRBJ1-6; cdr3_length: 15
cdr3_nt: TGCGCCAGCAGCCAAGAAGCAGTTTCGGCTGACGAGCAGTACTTC; cdr3_aa: CASSQEAVSADEQYF; d_call: -; clone_size: -; v_call: TRBV4-1; j_call: TRBJ2-7; cdr3_length: 15
cdr3_nt: TGCGCCAGCAGCCTGGACTACGAGCAGTACTTC; cdr3_aa: CASSLDYEQYF; d_call: -; clone_size: -; v_call: TRBV5-4; j_call: TRBJ2-7; cdr3_length: 11
cdr3_nt: TGTGCCAGCAGCTTAAGACAGGGGTACAATGAGCAGTTCTTC; cdr3_aa: CASSLRQGYNEQFF; d_call: TRBD1; clone_size: -; v_call: TRBV11-2; j_call: TRBJ2-1; cdr3_length: 14
cdr3_nt: TGTGCCAGCAGCTCAGGGGGAAACTATGGCTACACCTTC; cdr3_aa: CASSSGGNYGYTF; d_call: TRBD1; clone_size: -; v_call: TRBV7-9; j_call: TRBJ1-2; cdr3_length: 13
cdr3_nt: TGTGCCACCCGCGGGGGCTCCTACGAGCAGTACTTC; cdr3_aa: CATRGGSYEQYF; d_call: TRBD2; clone_size: -; v_call: TRBV28; j_call: TRBJ2-7; cdr3_length: 12
cdr3_nt: TGTGCCAGCAGCTTACTAGATCCTGAGCAGTTCTTC; cdr3_aa: CASSLLDPEQFF; d_call: -; clone_size: -; v_call: TRBV7-9; j_call: TRBJ2-1; cdr3_length: 12